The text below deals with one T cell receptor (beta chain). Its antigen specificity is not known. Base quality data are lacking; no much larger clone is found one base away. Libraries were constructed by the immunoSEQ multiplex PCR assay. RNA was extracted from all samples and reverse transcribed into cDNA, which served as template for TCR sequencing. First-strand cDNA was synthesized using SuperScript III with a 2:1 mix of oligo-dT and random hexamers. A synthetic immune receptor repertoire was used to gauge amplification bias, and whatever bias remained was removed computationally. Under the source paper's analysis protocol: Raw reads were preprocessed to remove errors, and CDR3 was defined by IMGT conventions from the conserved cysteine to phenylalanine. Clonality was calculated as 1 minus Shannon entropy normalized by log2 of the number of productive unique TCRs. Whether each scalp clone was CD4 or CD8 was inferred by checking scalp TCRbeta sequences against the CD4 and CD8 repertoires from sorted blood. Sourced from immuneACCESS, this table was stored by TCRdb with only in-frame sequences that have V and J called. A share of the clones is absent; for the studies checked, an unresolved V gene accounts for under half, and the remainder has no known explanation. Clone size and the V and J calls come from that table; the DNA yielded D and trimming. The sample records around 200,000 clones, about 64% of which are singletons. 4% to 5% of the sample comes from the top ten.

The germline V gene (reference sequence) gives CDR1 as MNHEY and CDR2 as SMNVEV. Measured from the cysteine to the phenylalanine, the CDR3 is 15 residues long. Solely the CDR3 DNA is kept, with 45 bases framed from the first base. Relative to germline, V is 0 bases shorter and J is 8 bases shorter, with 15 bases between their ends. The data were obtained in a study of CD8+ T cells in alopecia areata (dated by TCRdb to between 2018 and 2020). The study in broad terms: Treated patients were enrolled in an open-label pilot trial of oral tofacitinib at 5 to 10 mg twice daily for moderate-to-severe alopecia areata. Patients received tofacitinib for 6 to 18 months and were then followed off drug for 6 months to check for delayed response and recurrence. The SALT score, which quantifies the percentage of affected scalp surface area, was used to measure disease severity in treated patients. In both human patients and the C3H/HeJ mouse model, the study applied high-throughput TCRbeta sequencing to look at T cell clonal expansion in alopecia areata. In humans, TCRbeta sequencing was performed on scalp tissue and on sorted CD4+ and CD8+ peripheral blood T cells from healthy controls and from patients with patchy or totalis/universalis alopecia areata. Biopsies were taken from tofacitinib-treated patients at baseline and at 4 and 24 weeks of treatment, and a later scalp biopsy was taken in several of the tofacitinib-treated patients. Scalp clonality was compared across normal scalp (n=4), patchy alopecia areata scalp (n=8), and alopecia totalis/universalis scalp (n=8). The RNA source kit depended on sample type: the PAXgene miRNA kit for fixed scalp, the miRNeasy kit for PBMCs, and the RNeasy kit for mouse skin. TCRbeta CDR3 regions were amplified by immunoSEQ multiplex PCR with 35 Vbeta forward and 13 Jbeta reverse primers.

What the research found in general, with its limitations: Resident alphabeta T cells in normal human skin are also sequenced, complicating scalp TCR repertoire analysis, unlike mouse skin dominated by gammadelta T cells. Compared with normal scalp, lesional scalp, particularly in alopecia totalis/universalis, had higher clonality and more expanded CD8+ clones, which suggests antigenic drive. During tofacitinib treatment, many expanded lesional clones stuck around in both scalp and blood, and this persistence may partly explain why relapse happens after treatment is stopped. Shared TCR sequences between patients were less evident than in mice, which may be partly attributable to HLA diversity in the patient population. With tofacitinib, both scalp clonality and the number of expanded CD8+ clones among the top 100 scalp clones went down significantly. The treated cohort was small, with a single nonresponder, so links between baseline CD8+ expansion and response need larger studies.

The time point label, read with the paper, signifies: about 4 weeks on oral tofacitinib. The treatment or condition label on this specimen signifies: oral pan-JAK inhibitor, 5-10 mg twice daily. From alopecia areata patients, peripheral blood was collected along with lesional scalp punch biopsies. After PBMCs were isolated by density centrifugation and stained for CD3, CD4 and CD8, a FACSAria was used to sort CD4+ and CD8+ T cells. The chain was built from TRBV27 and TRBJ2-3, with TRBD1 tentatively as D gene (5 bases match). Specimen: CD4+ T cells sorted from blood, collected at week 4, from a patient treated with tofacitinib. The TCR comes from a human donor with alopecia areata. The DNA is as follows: TGTGCCAGCAGTTTATCGTCCCAGCAGGGTGGTACGCAGTATTTT. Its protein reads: CASSLSSQQGGTQYF.